The 20 T cell receptor beta chains in this list originate from one sample, sequenced in a study of blood T cell repertoires in COVID-19. Clones were read by immunoSEQ multiplex PCR, and TCRdb kept only the in-frame ones, dropping some. The data show approximately 190,000 clones, with almost 85% seen just once and 5.1% held by the top ten. The sample taken for sequencing was peripheral blood. These receptors all stem from a woman in her sixties or seventies with active or convalescent COVID-19.

The rearrangement joins TRBV18 to TRBJ1-5; 8 bases agree with TRBD1. Germline V gene sequence: CDR1 KGHSH, CDR2 LQKENI. This CDR3 comprises 14 residues. The J segment lost 3 bases and the V segment lost 3 bases, leaving 1 base of the junction unmatched. The chain's CDR3 is CASSPDRDNQPQHF. The CDR3 region has the DNA TGTGCCAGCTCACCGGACAGGGACAATCAGCCCCAGCATTTT.

The chain employs TRBV7-9 and TRBJ2-7; 11 nucleotides line up with TRBD1. The CDR3 is 14 residues long. The J segment lost 3 bases and the V segment lost 5 bases, leaving 3 bases of the junction unmatched. The germline gives CDR1 SEHNR, CDR2 FQNEAQ (reference sequence). CDR3 amino acids: CASSPGTGGYEQYF. The CDR3 DNA sequence: TGTGCCAGCAGCCCCGGGACAGGGGGCTACGAGCAGTACTTC.

The gene calls are TRBV28 and TRBJ1-1; D perhaps matches TRBD1 (5 bases). The CDR3 length is 15 residues. Germline V CDR1 and CDR2: MDHEN, SYDVKM. Trimming removed 7 bases at V and 5 bases at J, with 20 bases between. The CDR3 loop reads CASISHGAGRTEAFF. DNA for the CDR3: TGTGCCAGCATTAGCCATGGGGCAGGGCGGACTGAAGCTTTCTTT.

The V and J genes are TRBV19 and TRBJ2-3; 8 bases fit TRBD2. CDR1 is LNHDA and CDR2 is SQIVND in the germline V gene (reference sequence). Losses at the gene ends were 2 bases for V and 5 bases for J; bases not matched to a gene: 9. The CDR3 has 16 amino acids. CDR3 region: CASSIKTGGRVDTQYF. The CDR3 coding sequence is TGTGCCAGTAGTATAAAGACGGGAGGGCGCGTAGATACGCAGTATTTT.

The CDR3, as DNA: TGTGCCACGCGTGGGGCGGGAGGGGACAATGAGCAGTTCTTC. Translated: CATRGAGGDNEQFF. The chain uses TRBV24-1 and TRBJ2-1, with TRBD2 matching over 9 bases. The germline V gene has CDR1 KGHDR and CDR2 SFDVKD. This CDR3 has 14 residues. The V segment lost 10 bases and the J segment 5 bases; nucleotides outside the gene matches: 8.

In nucleotides, the CDR3 is TGTGCCAGCAGCTTAGGGGACATATCCAATTCACCCCTCCACTTT. This sequence encodes CASSLGDISNSPLHF. This chain links TRBV7-9 with TRBJ1-6, with D possibly being TRBD1 (6 bases). CDR1 and CDR2 from the germline V gene are SEHNR and FQNEAQ (reference sequence). CDR3 size: 15 residues. Trimming shortened V by 1 base and J by 7 bases, and 11 bases separated the two germline ends.

The rearrangement uses TRBV11-2 and TRBJ2-7, with TRBD1 identical over 9 bases. The CDR3 totals 14 residues. CDR1 SGHAT and CDR2 FQNNGV come from the germline V gene. The junction had 5 bases not matched to a gene; V was cut back by 5 bases and J by 3 bases. In nucleotides, the CDR3 is TGTGCCAGCAGCCCGGAGGACAGGGGCTACGAGCAGTACTTC. Its translation: CASSPEDRGYEQYF.

J is TRBJ2-2 and V is TRBV21-1; TRBD2, the D gene given by the table, was not confirmed from the DNA. TRBV21-1 corresponds to a pseudogene. CDR3 length: 15 amino acids. CDR3 region: CASTTPDLNTGELFF. The CDR3 DNA is TGTGCCAGCACAACCCCTGACTTGAACACCGGGGAGCTGTTTTTT.

This clone appeared once. The chain combines TRBV7-9 with TRBJ2-5; D unclear. V was pared by 5 bases and J by 4 bases, with 8 bases between. Germline CDR1 SEHNR, CDR2 FQNEAQ (reference sequence). CDR3 length equals 12 residues. This chain's CDR3 is CASSRSRETQYF. The CDR3 nucleotides read TGTGCCAGCAGCAGATCGAGAGAGACCCAGTACTTC.

In DNA form, the CDR3 reads TGTGCCAGCAGCGTCTACGGGACTAGCGGGAACCTAGCCAAAAACATTCAGTACTTC. Translation gives CASSVYGTSGNLAKNIQYF. The chain employs TRBV27 and TRBJ2-4, with 13 bases fitting TRBD2. The germline V gene has CDR1 MNHEY and CDR2 SMNVEV (reference sequence). The CDR3 extends over 19 amino acids. V lost 6 bases and J lost 0; bases outside the gene matches: 11.

The rearrangement links TRBV11-2 to TRBJ2-1, with TRBD2 matching over 10 bases. The CDR3 is 17 residues long. Looked up from germline, CDR1 is SGHAT and CDR2 is FQNNGV. Losses at the gene ends were 5 bases for V and 0 bases for J; bases not matched to a gene: 7. The CDR3 protein is CASSGPSSGSSYNEQFF. CDR3 bases: TGTGCCAGCAGCGGCCCCTCTAGCGGGAGCTCCTACAATGAGCAGTTCTTC.

The rearrangement uses TRBV3-1 (or the pseudogene TRBV3-2) and TRBJ1-2, with a possible D match to TRBD1 (6 bases). Germline values: CDR1 LGHDT, CDR2 YNNKEL (reference sequence). Trimming pared 1 base from V and 8 bases from J, leaving 17 bases between. The CDR3 has 15 residues. The CDR3 nucleotides read TGTGCCAGCAGCCAAGGCAGGGGCGCATCTATAGGCTACACCTTC. Translated: CASSQGRGASIGYTF.

The sample holds one count of this clone. The genes are TRBV6-1 and TRBJ2-7, with no clear D. Trimming left V 1 base short and J 9 bases short, with 7 bases between. Germline V gene sequence: CDR1 MNHNS, CDR2 SASEGT. This CDR3 region has 11 residues. CDR3 sequence: CASSEVSSQYF. Here the CDR3 DNA reads TGTGCCAGCAGTGAAGTGAGCTCGCAGTACTTC.

This chain connects TRBV19 to TRBJ1-1; D perhaps matches TRBD1 (6 bases). The CDR3 loop spans 14 amino acids. V was cut by 6 bases and J by 0 bases, with 11 bases left in between. Germline CDR1 LNHDA, CDR2 SQIVND (reference sequence). This chain's CDR3 is CASSYGTLNTEAFF. The CDR3 DNA follows: TGTGCCAGTAGCTACGGGACACTGAACACTGAAGCTTTCTTT.

CDR3 sequence reads: CAWMGQNYEQYF. The DNA for the CDR3 is TGTGCCTGGATGGGACAGAACTACGAGCAGTACTTC. V gene TRBV30 combines with J gene TRBJ2-7; 7 nucleotides agree with TRBD1. The V gene's germline CDR1 is GTSNPN and CDR2 SVGIG (reference sequence). The junction had 3 bases not matched to a gene; V was cut back by 4 bases and J by 3 bases. This CDR3 region has 12 residues.

This chain connects TRBV6-5 to TRBJ1-3; D is undetermined. Per germline, CDR1 MNHEY and CDR2 SVGAGI. The CDR3 loop spans 14 amino acids. V was clipped by 5 bases and J by 4 bases, with 12 bases between them. CDR3 bases: TGTGCCAGCAGTCGGGCGCCGGGAGGAAACACCATATATTTT. Translating it yields CASSRAPGGNTIYF.

This chain links TRBV6-2 or TRBV6-3 with TRBJ2-2; a weak D match, TRBD2 (6 bases). Germline CDR1 is MNHEY and CDR2 is SVGEGT. The CDR3 sequence is 16 residues long. Trimming cost V 2 bases and J 9 bases, with 19 bases left between them. The CDR3 reads CASSYVRDSAIWELFF. The CDR3 DNA reads TGTGCCAGCAGTTACGTGCGGGACTCCGCCATCTGGGAGCTGTTTTTT.

CDR3 residues: CSVLRPGTVYEQYF. CDR3 sequence (DNA): TGCAGCGTTTTACGACCCGGGACAGTCTACGAGCAGTACTTC. The chain has TRBV29-1 and TRBJ2-7; 7 nucleotides match TRBD1. J was trimmed by 3 bases and V by 5 bases; bases with no gene match: 10. CDR3 length: 14 amino acids. The germline V gene encodes CDR1 SQVTM and CDR2 ANQGSEA.

The gene calls are TRBV4-1 and TRBJ2-5; 7 bases are shared with TRBD1. V trimming: 4 bases; J trimming: 1 base; junction bases outside the gene matches: 3. Germline CDR1 is MGHRA and CDR2 is YSYEKL. The CDR3 extends over 14 amino acids. The CDR3 coding sequence is TGCGCCAGCAGCCCCTGGGACAGCCAAGAGACCCAGTACTTC. It encodes CASSPWDSQETQYF.

The chain recombines TRBV5-1 with TRBJ2-5, with D perhaps TRBD2 (5 bases). The CDR3 loop spans 15 amino acids. CDR1 is SGHRS, CDR2 YFSETQ, per germline. Trimming took off 1 base at V and 5 bases at J, with 15 bases between the two ends. The DNA of the CDR3 is TGCGCCAGCAGCTTGTTTAGTATGGGCGGGGAGACCCAGTACTTC. Translating it yields CASSLFSMGGETQYF.